This T cell receptor (beta chain) was identified in a study of cytomegalovirus exposure and HLA in healthy donors. Study background: Across 350 to 500 genotyped donors, around 80% landed in the Caucasian-associated ancestry cluster.

Study-wide results and limits: TCR beta V- and J-gene trimming was later associated with a missense DCLRE1C variant.

Details on this clone: What it binds is not known. Additional DNA sequences in this sample encode the identical CDR3.

CDR3 size: 12 residues. The germline V gene encodes CDR1 SGHDT and CDR2 YYEEEE. V gave up 4 bases and J gave up 12 bases; unmatched junction bases: 4. 13 Jbeta primers and 60 Vbeta primers were used for the PCR. Measured with immunoSEQ multiplex PCR; TCRdb has only the in-frame clones, and not every one. The table has over 200,000 clones, 70% to 85% seen once. The specimen was PBMCs. The receptor comes from a woman aged 55-69 years in good health and CMV-seropositive. The chain couples TRBV5-6 to TRBJ2-1; 10 nucleotides align to TRBD2. As DNA, the CDR3 is TGTGCCAGCAGCACGCGGACTAGCGGGCAGTTCTTC. Its protein is CASSTRTSGQFF.